This entry describes one T cell receptor beta chain. What it binds is unknown. It was autoimmune disease history or systemic immunosuppression that excluded patients. The data stem from a study of OX40 agonist ivuxolimab in advanced cancers. Findings and limits, study-wide: Relative to CD4+, CD8+ T cells held more expanded clones on average.

Per germline, CDR1 MDHEN and CDR2 SYDVKM. V lost 4 bases and J lost 5, with 2 bases in between. The CDR3 loop spans 10 amino acids. Generated by immunoSEQ multiplex PCR, the TCRdb table keeps only in-frame clones and is missing some. The table records roughly 14,000 clones, around 60% of them present only once. V is TRBV28 and J is TRBJ2-5; D unclear. Material: CD4+ or CD8+ T cells sorted from blood, obtained in a trial of the OX40 agonist ivuxolimab. The clonotype originates from an adult with an advanced solid tumor such as melanoma, head and neck, liver or kidney cancer. CDR3 loop: CASSSETQYF. CDR3 nucleotides: TGTGCCAGCAGTTCCGAGACCCAGTACTTC.